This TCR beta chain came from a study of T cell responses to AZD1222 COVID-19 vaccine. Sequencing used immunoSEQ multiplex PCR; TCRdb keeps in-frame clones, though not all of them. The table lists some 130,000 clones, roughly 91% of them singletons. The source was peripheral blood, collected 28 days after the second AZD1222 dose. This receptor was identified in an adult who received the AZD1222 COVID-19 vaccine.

CDR3 amino acids: CASSPGQGDTDTQYF. CDR3 bases: TGTGCCAGCTCACCAGGACAGGGGGACACAGATACGCAGTATTTT. The rearrangement links TRBV18 to TRBJ2-3; 10 bases line up with TRBD1. This CDR3 comprises 15 residues. V was clipped by 2 bases and J by 2 bases; unmatched bases: 1. CDR1 is KGHSH and CDR2 is LQKENI in the germline V gene.